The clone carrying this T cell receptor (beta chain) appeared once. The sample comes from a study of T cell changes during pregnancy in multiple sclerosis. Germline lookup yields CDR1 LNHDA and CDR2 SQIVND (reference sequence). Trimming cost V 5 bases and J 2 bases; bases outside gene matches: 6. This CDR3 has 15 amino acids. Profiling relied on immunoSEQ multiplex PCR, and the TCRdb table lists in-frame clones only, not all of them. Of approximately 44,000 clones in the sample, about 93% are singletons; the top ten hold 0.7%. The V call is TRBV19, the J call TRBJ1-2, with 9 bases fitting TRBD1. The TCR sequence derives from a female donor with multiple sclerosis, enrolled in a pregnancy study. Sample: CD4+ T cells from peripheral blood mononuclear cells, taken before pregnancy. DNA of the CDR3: TGTGCCAGTAGTCGACAGGGGGGTCCCAACTATGGCTACACCTTC. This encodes CASSRQGGPNYGYTF.